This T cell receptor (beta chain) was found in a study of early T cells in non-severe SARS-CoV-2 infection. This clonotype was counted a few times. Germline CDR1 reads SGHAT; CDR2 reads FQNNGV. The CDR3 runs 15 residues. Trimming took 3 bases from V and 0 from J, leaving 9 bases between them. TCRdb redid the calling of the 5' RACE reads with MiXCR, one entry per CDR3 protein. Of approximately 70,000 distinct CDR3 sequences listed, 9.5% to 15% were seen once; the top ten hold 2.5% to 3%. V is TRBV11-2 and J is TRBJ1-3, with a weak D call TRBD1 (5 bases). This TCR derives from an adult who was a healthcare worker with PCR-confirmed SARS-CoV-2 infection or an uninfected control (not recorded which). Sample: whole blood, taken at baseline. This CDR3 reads CASSFRGGSGNTIYF. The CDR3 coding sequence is TGTGCCAGCAGCTTCCGCGGGGGCTCTGGAAACACCATATATTTT.